This TCR beta chain comes out of a study of patients and donors after allogeneic stem cell transplantation. The CDR3 has 11 residues. Per germline, CDR1 SGHTA and CDR2 FQGNSA. TCRdb reprocessed the RT-PCR reads via MiXCR and lists one record per CDR3 protein. The data hold about 230,000 distinct CDR3 sequences, with over 12% observed a single time. The chain couples TRBV7-2 to TRBJ1-4; a possible D gene is TRBD1 (5 bases). This clonotype was sampled from a human donor who was either an allogeneic HSCT recipient or a stem cell or donor lymphocyte infusion donor (not recorded which). It is not recorded whose cells these are; they may come from a transplant donor. Source material: blood, either unsorted or a sorted T cell fraction (not recorded which). As DNA, the CDR3 is TGTGCAAATTTAGGGGTGGAAAAACTGTTTTTT. This sequence encodes CANLGVEKLFF.